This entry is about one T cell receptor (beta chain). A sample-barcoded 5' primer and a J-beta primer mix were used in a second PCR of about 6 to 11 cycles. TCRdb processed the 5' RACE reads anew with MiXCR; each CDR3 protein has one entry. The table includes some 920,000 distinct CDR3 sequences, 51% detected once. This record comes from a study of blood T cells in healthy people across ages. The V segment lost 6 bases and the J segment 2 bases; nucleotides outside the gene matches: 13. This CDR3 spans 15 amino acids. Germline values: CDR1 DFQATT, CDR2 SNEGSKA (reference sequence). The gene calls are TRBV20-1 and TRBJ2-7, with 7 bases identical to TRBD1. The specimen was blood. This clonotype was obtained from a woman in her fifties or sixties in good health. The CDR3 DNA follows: TGCAGTGCCCCGACCGCGACAGGGAACCCCTACGAGCAGTACTTC. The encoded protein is CSAPTATGNPYEQYF.